One and the same sample provided the 25 T cell receptor beta chains below, sequenced in a study of blood T cells in healthy people across ages. Next came a second PCR, run for about 7 to 12 cycles, which used a sample-barcoded 5' primer along with a J-beta primer mix. TCRdb fed the 5' RACE reads into MiXCR, producing one record per CDR3 protein. There are roughly 410,000 distinct CDR3 sequences in the sample; approximately 51% occur only once, and 51% lies in the top ten. The sequenced sample was blood. The receptor source for this set is a man in his fifties or sixties in good health.

This chain uses TRBV10-3 with TRBJ2-4, with unresolved D. The tail of the sequence fits TRBJ2-7 better, so the J call may be wrong. The CDR3 contains 13 residues. The germline V gene encodes CDR1 ENHRY and CDR2 SYGVKD. The CDR3 DNA follows: TGTGCCATCAGTGAGTCAGGGCTGGACGAGCAGTACTTC. It yields the protein CAISESGLDEQYF.

This clonotype was detected only once. One end of the junction is discordant with germline, which a read error may explain. V gene TRBV30 combines with J gene TRBJ2-5, with 13 bases fitting TRBD2. The J call is uncertain, as TRBJ2-7 better fits the DNA end. CDR1 and CDR2 (germline): GTSNPN, SVGIG (reference sequence). The CDR3 has 14 residues. As DNA, the CDR3 is TGCGCCTGGAGGGGACTAGCGGGGATCAACGAGCAGTACTTC. This encodes CAWRGLAGINEQYF.

V is TRBV11-2 and J is TRBJ2-3; 12 bases line up with TRBD2. The CDR3 is 16 residues long. J gave up 0 bases and V 4 bases, and 2 bases lay outside the gene matches. Germline values: CDR1 SGHAT, CDR2 FQNNGV. For the CDR3, the DNA is TGTGCCAGCAGCTGGGGACTAGCGGGCAGCACAGATACGCAGTATTTT. This encodes CASSWGLAGSTDTQYF.

This clonotype was found a few times. The chain couples TRBV10-1 to TRBJ2-3; D gene uncertain. The CDR3 runs to 13 residues. V lost 3 bases and J lost 2, with 6 bases in between. Per germline, CDR1 WNHNN and CDR2 SYGVQD (reference sequence). This CDR3 reads CASSEGHTDTQYF. The CDR3 DNA is TGCGCCAGCAGTGAAGGGCACACAGATACGCAGTATTTT.

V is TRBV7-9 and J is TRBJ2-1, with D possibly TRBD1 on 6 matching bases. The germline V gene has CDR1 SEHNR and CDR2 FQNEAQ (reference sequence). Trimming took off 2 bases at V and 7 bases at J, with 15 bases between the two ends. The length of the CDR3 is 15 residues. CDR3 in DNA: TGTGCCAGCAGCTTACAGTCAGGGGTAGGAAATGAGCAGTTCTTC. Its protein is CASSLQSGVGNEQFF. Variable domain in full (rest from reference TRBV7-9 and TRBJ2-1): DTGVSQNPRHKITKRGQNVTFRCDPISEHNRLYWYRQTLGQGPEFLTYFQNEAQLEKSRLLSDRFSAERPKGSFSTLEIQRTEQGDSAMYLCASSLQSGVGNEQFFGPGTRLTVL.

This chain joins TRBV21-1 and TRBJ2-6; no DNA check was done on the table's D call, TRBD2. TRBV21-1 is a known pseudogene. CDR3 size: 15 residues. CDR3 sequence: CASSTRGPGANVLTF. CDR3 DNA: TGTGCCAGCAGCACCAGAGGGCCCGGGGCCAACGTCCTGACTTTC.

J is TRBJ2-1 and V is TRBV4-1; 9 nucleotides align to TRBD2. Per the germline V gene, CDR1 is MGHRA and CDR2 is YSYEKL. After removal of 4 bases from V and 8 bases from J, the junction contained 9 bases not matched to a gene. This CDR3 is 15 amino acids long. The CDR3 loop is CASSPTSGGGYEQFF. DNA of the CDR3: TGCGCCAGCAGCCCGACTAGCGGAGGAGGCTATGAGCAGTTCTTC.

This clonotype was seen more than once but under ten times. This chain links TRBV28 with TRBJ2-4, with 8 positions matching TRBD1. J gave up 8 bases and V 3 bases, and 6 bases lay outside the gene matches. Germline lookup yields CDR1 MDHEN and CDR2 SYDVKM. The CDR3 runs to 14 residues. In DNA form, the CDR3 reads TGTGCCAGCAGTTTCCGCAGGGGGCAGGACATTCAGTACTTC. Residues: CASSFRRGQDIQYF.

The V gene is TRBV12-3 or TRBV12-4, the J gene TRBJ2-7, with D perhaps matching TRBD1 (6 bases). Trimming took off 5 bases at V and 6 bases at J, with 14 bases between the two ends. The CDR3 totals 13 residues. The CDR3 sequence is CASSMTGTSEQYF. CDR3 in DNA: TGTGCCAGCAGTATGACCGGGACAAGCGAGCAGTACTTC.

The chain employs TRBV7-9 and TRBJ2-4; TRBD1 agrees at 7 bases. Near its end, the DNA agrees better with TRBJ2-5, so the J call may be wrong. CDR1 is SEHNR and CDR2 is FQNEAQ in the germline V gene (reference sequence). The CDR3 covers 15 residues. The CDR3 region is CASSLGSTGRETQYF. The CDR3 DNA is TGTGCCAGCAGCTTAGGTTCGACAGGGAGAGAGACCCAGTACTTC.

This clonotype was seen more than once but under ten times. The chain joins TRBV12-3 or TRBV12-4 to TRBJ2-1, with D possibly being TRBD1 or TRBD2 (5 bases each). The DNA end is more similar to TRBJ2-7, so the J call may be wrong. The CDR3 sequence is 15 residues long. CDR3 sequence reads: CASSLMGVSYNEQYF. CDR3 nucleotides: TGTGCCAGCAGTTTAATGGGGGTATCCTACAATGAGCAGTACTTC.

The rearrangement uses TRBV5-5 and TRBJ2-3; a possible D gene is TRBD1 (6 bases). Germline-derived CDR1 and CDR2 are SGHKS and YYEKEE (reference sequence). The CDR3 runs 15 residues. V was clipped by 4 bases and J by 5 bases, with 17 bases between them. The CDR3 here is CASSVGQGRVDTQYF. Written as DNA, the CDR3 is TGTGCCAGCAGCGTGGGGCAGGGGAGAGTAGATACGCAGTATTTT.

Only a few counts were recorded for this clonotype. This chain connects TRBV29-1 to TRBJ1-5, with 9 bases matching TRBD1. With 3 bases clipped from V and 0 bases from J, the junction kept 3 bases outside the gene matches. Germline assignment: CDR1 SQVTM and CDR2 ANQGSEA. The CDR3 contains 15 residues. CDR3 sequence: CSVEVGQGSNQPQHF. The DNA for the CDR3 is TGCAGCGTTGAGGTGGGACAGGGTAGCAATCAGCCCCAGCATTTT.

This chain joins TRBV10-3 and TRBJ1-2, with TRBD1 as a possible D gene (6 bases). In germline, CDR1 is ENHRY, CDR2 SYGVKD. V was clipped by 4 bases and J by 11 bases, with 11 bases between them. CDR3 size: 11 residues. CDR3 sequence: CAISADRLYTF. Written as DNA, the CDR3 is TGTGCCATCAGTGCCGACAGGCTTTACACCTTC.

The chain has TRBV27 and TRBJ2-3; D may be TRBD2 (5 bases). The V gene's germline CDR1 is MNHEY and CDR2 SMNVEV (reference sequence). V was trimmed by 3 bases and J by 2 bases, leaving 15 bases between them. The CDR3 totals 16 residues. CDR3 nucleotides: TGTGCCAGCAGTTTGTGGACCGCCGGGAACACAGATACGCAGTATTTT. It yields the protein CASSLWTAGNTDTQYF.

The chain combines TRBV12-3 or TRBV12-4 with TRBJ1-2, with a weak D call TRBD1 (5 bases). The CDR3 sequence is 14 residues long. The ends were cut back, 1 base at V and 8 bases at J, with 14 bases in the middle. The CDR3 sequence is CASSLVAGTGGYTF. CDR3 sequence (DNA): TGTGCCAGCAGTTTAGTCGCAGGGACGGGCGGCTACACCTTC.

The chain carries TRBV6-5 and TRBJ1-2; 7 bases align to TRBD1. The CDR3 extends over 14 amino acids. V lost 4 bases and J lost 7; bases outside the gene matches: 9. Germline V gene sequence: CDR1 MNHEY, CDR2 SVGAGI. CDR3 loop: CASSCGQGGSGYTF. CDR3 sequence (DNA): TGTGCCAGCAGTTGCGGGCAGGGGGGCTCTGGCTACACCTTC.

V is TRBV12-3 or TRBV12-4 and J is TRBJ2-2, with 9 bases identical to TRBD2. The CDR3 runs to 16 residues. After removal of 6 bases from V and 3 bases from J, the junction contained 8 bases not matched to a gene. The CDR3 DNA is TGTGCCAGCAGCCTGGGGCTAGCGGGGTACACCGGGGAGCTGTTTTTT. Its protein product is CASSLGLAGYTGELFF.

This clonotype turned up a few times. The chain has TRBV27 and TRBJ2-1; 9 nucleotides agree with TRBD1. The J call may be wrong; the DNA end is better matched by TRBJ2-7. CDR1 and CDR2 from the germline V gene are MNHEY and SMNVEV (reference sequence). The CDR3 has 18 amino acids. The CDR3 sequence is CASSPGTGRGSSYNEQYF. In DNA, the CDR3 is TGTGCCAGCAGTCCAGGGACAGGGCGGGGAAGCTCCTACAATGAGCAGTACTTC.

The rearrangement joins TRBV7-6 to TRBJ2-3, with D perhaps matching TRBD1 (6 bases). From germline, CDR1 is SGHVS and CDR2 FNYEAQ. Trimming cost V 1 base and J 5 bases, with 7 bases left between them. The CDR3 has 13 residues. The CDR3 sequence is CASSLVRGDTQYF. In DNA, the CDR3 is TGTGCCAGCAGCTTAGTCAGGGGAGATACGCAGTATTTT.

This chain joins TRBV29-1 and TRBJ2-1, with TRBD2 identical over 12 bases. Germline lookup yields CDR1 SQVTM and CDR2 ANQGSEA. J gave up 9 bases and V 6 bases, and 9 bases lay outside the gene matches. CDR3 length: 14 amino acids. As DNA, the CDR3 is TGCAGCGTGAATGAACTAGCGGGGGGACGTGAGCAGTTCTTC. This codes for CSVNELAGGREQFF.

The chain joins TRBV5-1 to TRBJ2-7; D is undetermined. Trimming took 9 bases from V and 1 from J, leaving 20 bases between them. The CDR3 is 15 amino acids. The germline V gene encodes CDR1 SGHRS and CDR2 YFSETQ. The CDR3 DNA reads as TGCGCCACCAGGTTTACTACCGGGCAATCCTACGAGCAGTACTTC. Translated: CATRFTTGQSYEQYF.

The CDR3 DNA sequence: TGTGCCAGCAGTGCGGACAGGGCGGGCTATGGCTACACCTTC. Its translation: CASSADRAGYGYTF. This chain joins TRBV2 and TRBJ1-2; 8 positions agree with TRBD1. Germline CDR1 SNHLY, CDR2 FYNNEI. V dropped 4 bases and J dropped 4; count of bases not matched to a gene: 5. This CDR3 region has 14 residues.

The V call is TRBV5-6, the J call TRBJ1-6; 7 bases agree with TRBD1. V shed 0 bases, J shed 6 bases, and the junction held 3 bases outside the gene matches. Per the germline V gene, CDR1 is SGHDT and CDR2 is YYEEEE. The CDR3 extends over 15 amino acids. The CDR3, as DNA: TGTGCCAGCAGCTTGGAAACAGGGGCTAATTCACCCCTCCACTTT. It translates to CASSLETGANSPLHF. Filled out from reference TRBV5-6 and TRBJ1-6, the complete variable domain reads DAGVTQSPTHLIKTRGQQVTLRCSPKSGHDTVSWYQQALGQGPQFIFQYYEEEERQRGNFPDRFSGHQFPNYSSELNVNALLLGDSALYLCASSLETGANSPLHFGNGTRLTVT.

To note about this clonotype: Just one base apart from a much larger clone, this may be a read error. The V and J genes are TRBV7-2 and TRBJ2-1; D gene uncertain. This CDR3 has 15 residues. Germline V gene sequence: CDR1 SGHTA, CDR2 FQGNSA. The chain's CDR3 is CACSLSNGLANEQFF. The CDR3 nucleotides read TGTGCCTGCAGCTTATCGAACGGTTTAGCCAATGAGCAGTTCTTC.